Listed here are 5 T cell receptor beta chains from one sample, sequenced in a study of tumor-infiltrating lymphocytes in primary liver carcinoma. Production of TCR beta cDNA used around 500 ng total RNA together with a constant-region primer. Amplification in three nested multiplex PCR rounds with slightly modified ARM-PCR gave rise to TCR beta libraries. Researchers ran the first two PCR rounds for roughly 10 cycles each with TRBV1-TRBV30 forward primers and a C-beta reverse primer. TCRdb reprocessed the multiplex PCR reads via MiXCR and lists one record per CDR3 protein. The table lists fewer than 350,000 distinct CDR3 sequences, 60% to 80% of them singletons, with approximately 9% in the top ten. Unsorted whole blood supplied the RNA, and germline DNA was extracted too. Sequencing was performed on peripheral blood. The receptors shown here come from a man in his forties or fifties with primary liver carcinoma and hepatitis B virus infection.

Of note for this clonotype: An end of the junction does not agree with germline; a read error may underlie this. CDR3 sequence reads: CTSTQGQNQPQHF. CDR3 DNA sequence: TGTACCAGCACCCAAGGGCAAAATCAGCCCCAGCATTTT. This chain joins TRBV6-5 and TRBJ1-5; the D is unclear. Germline V CDR1 and CDR2: MNHEY, SVGAGI. This CDR3 spans 13 amino acids.

This clonotype was seen many times. The chain joins TRBV11-1 to TRBJ2-7, with D maybe TRBD2 (5 bases). The germline V gene has CDR1 SGHAT and CDR2 FQDESV (reference sequence). The CDR3 contains 15 residues. Trimming took off 3 bases at V and 0 bases at J, with 12 bases between the two ends. CDR3 nucleotide sequence: TGTGCCAGCAGCTTGGCCGGGGAATACTCCTACGAGCAGTACTTC. It yields the protein CASSLAGEYSYEQYF.

As for this clonotype: Sequence at one end of the junction differs from germline and may be a read error. This rearrangement joins TRBV6-1 to TRBJ2-6; 7 nucleotides match TRBD1. Germline-derived CDR1 and CDR2 are MNHNS and SASEGT. CDR3 size: 18 residues. The CDR3 sequence: CASSGRQGDRPGANVLTF. The CDR3 nucleotides are TGTGCCAGCAGTGGTAGACAGGGTGATCGCCCTGGGGCCAATGTCCTGACTTTC.

This clonotype showed up just a few times. V is TRBV30 and J is TRBJ1-1; D is unresolved. CDR1 and CDR2 from the germline V gene are GTSNPN and SVGIG (reference sequence). The CDR3 runs 13 residues. V lost 2 bases and J 5 bases, leaving 12 bases between the germline ends. DNA of the CDR3: TGTGCCTGGAGTCCGCACCTGGGGACTGAAGCTTTCTTT. Protein sequence: CAWSPHLGTEAFF.

In the case of this clonotype: Its ends do not fully match the called genes, so a read error is possible. This chain joins TRBV6-2 or TRBV6-3 and TRBJ2-1; D not certain. CDR1 is MNHEY, CDR2 SVGEGT, per germline. The CDR3 consists of 14 residues. CDR3 in DNA: TGTCCCAGCACCCGAGATGGACCAGACAATGAGCAGTTCTTC. Its protein product is CPSTRDGPDNEQFF.